This is a list of T cell receptor beta chains from one sample in a study of cytomegalovirus exposure and HLA in healthy donors. TCRdb keeps only in-frame clones here, not all; method: immunoSEQ multiplex PCR. Among some 220,000 clones listed, just under 80% were seen once. The sample comprised PBMCs. The source is a boy aged 10-17 years in good health and CMV-seronegative. Each CDR3 is given with its conserved first and last residue. The D gene is left open where the match is weak. Clone size is stated in some rows and not others, as once, few, many or a class when expanded.

d_call,j_call,v_call,clone_size,cdr3_nt,cdr3_aa
TRBD1,TRBJ2-4,TRBV27,NA,TGTGCCAGCAGTTCAACCCGGGACAGAGCCAAAAACATTCAGTACTTC,CASSSTRDRAKNIQYF
TRBD2,TRBJ2-1,TRBV10-1,NA,TGCGCCACCGGGACTAGCGGAAACAATGAGCAGTTCTTC,CATGTSGNNEQFF
NA,TRBJ1-5,TRBV9,NA,TGTGCCAGCAGCGAGGGGGAAGGATCAGCCCAGCATTTT,CASSEGEGSAQHF
NA,TRBJ1-6,TRBV5-5,NA,TGTGCCAGCAGCGCCCGTGGGGGGTGGAATTCACCCCTCCACTTT,CASSARGGWNSPLHF
TRBD1,TRBJ1-2,TRBV6-1,once,TGTGCCAGCAGTGGAAGGACAGGGGACGGCTACACCTTC,CASSGRTGDGYTF
TRBD1,TRBJ2-3,TRBV19,NA,TGTGCCAGTAGTATAGCCGGGACAGGGGGCACAGATACGCAGTATTTT,CASSIAGTGGTDTQYF
NA,TRBJ1-2,TRBV10-3,NA,TGTGCCATCAACCATCTAGGACAAGACTATGGCTACACCTTC,CAINHLGQDYGYTF
TRBD1,TRBJ1-1,TRBV5-6,once,TGTGCCAGCAGCCCGCGGCCAGGGGGGAACACTGAAGCTTTCTTT,CASSPRPGGNTEAFF
TRBD2,TRBJ2-7,TRBV7-9,NA,TGTGCCAGCAGCCAATCCCGGGGTAGCGGGAGCGCGGGCAGCTACGAGCAGTACTTC,CASSQSRGSGSAGSYEQYF
NA,TRBJ1-1,TRBV7-3,few,TGTGCCAGCAGCGATGACAGGAACACTGAAGCTTTCTTT,CASSDDRNTEAFF
TRBD1,TRBJ2-7,TRBV19,NA,TGTGCCAGTAGCTCCCCGGGACAGACTTACGAGCAGTACTTC,CASSSPGQTYEQYF
NA,TRBJ2-2,TRBV29-1,NA,TGCAGCGTTACCGTGGGCGCCGTTACCGGGGAGCTGTTTTTT,CSVTVGAVTGELFF
NA,TRBJ2-5,TRBV7-9,NA,TGTGCCAGCAGCCCGGACATACAAGAGACCCAGTACTTC,CASSPDIQETQYF
NA,TRBJ1-1,TRBV19,NA,TGTGCCAGTAGTGTTCTTGGGGGCATGTTCACTGAAGCTTTCTTT,CASSVLGGMFTEAFF
NA,TRBJ1-2,TRBV30,NA,TGTGCCTGGAGTGAAGTCGTCAGGGGTTATTATGGCTACACCTTC,CAWSEVVRGYYGYTF
NA,TRBJ2-7,TRBV5-1,NA,TGCGCCAGCAGCTTGGGGAGTAGCTCCTACGAGCAGTACTTC,CASSLGSSSYEQYF
TRBD1,TRBJ2-1,TRBV7-7,NA,TGTGCTAGCAGCCGAGACAGGGTTGGTGACAATGAGCAGTTCTTC,CASSRDRVGDNEQFF
NA,TRBJ2-3,TRBV20-1,once,TGCAGTGGGCGCACAGATACGCAGTATTTT,CSGRTDTQYF
TRBD1,TRBJ1-4,TRBV7-6,NA,TGTGCCAGCAGCCTCGGACAGGCTAATGAAAAACTGTTTTTT,CASSLGQANEKLFF
TRBD1,TRBJ2-7,TRBV10-1,NA,TGCGCCAGCAGTCCCCATGCAGGACAGGGCCACGAGCAGTACTTC,CASSPHAGQGHEQYF
TRBD1,TRBJ1-1,TRBV30,NA,TGTGCCTGGAGTCCCACAGGGGAAGGAGCTTTCTTT,CAWSPTGEGAFF
TRBD2,TRBJ2-3,TRBV5-1,NA,TGCGCCAGCATCCCCGGCTTGACTAGCGGGAGCGCAGATACGCAGTATTTT,CASIPGLTSGSADTQYF
NA,TRBJ2-7,TRBV2,once,TGTGCCAGCAGTGCCAGCGCGAGCTCCTACGAGCAGTACTTC,CASSASASSYEQYF
NA,TRBJ2-7,TRBV11-2,few,TGTGCCAGCAGCTTGATTACTGTCTCCTACGAGCAGTACTTC,CASSLITVSYEQYF
TRBD2,TRBJ2-1,TRBV6-1,NA,TGTGCCAGCAGTGATAAGGCGGGAGGGTTAGATGAGCAGTTCTTC,CASSDKAGGLDEQFF
TRBD1,TRBJ2-1,TRBV5-1,NA,TGCGCCAGCAGCGGGAAACAGGGGGGTGGATACAATGAGCAGTTCTTC,CASSGKQGGGYNEQFF
NA,TRBJ1-1,TRBV6-5,NA,TGTGCCAGCAGTGAGTCCCTCACTGAAGCTTTCTTT,CASSESLTEAFF
NA,TRBJ2-2,TRBV15,NA,TGTGCCACCAGCAGAGATGGCCTTCTGAACACCGGGGAGCTGTTTTTT,CATSRDGLLNTGELFF
NA,TRBJ1-1,TRBV19,NA,TGTGCCAGTAGCTTAGGGGGGGCGGGGAACACTGAAGCTTTCTTT,CASSLGGAGNTEAFF
TRBD1,TRBJ1-2,TRBV30,once,TGTGCCTGGAGTGTTGACAGGGGAGGCTACACCTTC,CAWSVDRGGYTF
TRBD1,TRBJ1-6,TRBV2,NA,TGTGCCAGCAGTTGGGACAGGGGGAATTCACCCCTCCACTTT,CASSWDRGNSPLHF
NA,TRBJ1-5,TRBV6-5,NA,TGTGCCAGCAGTTCGTCGGGGGGCAATCAGCCCCAGCATTTT,CASSSSGGNQPQHF